Shown below are 26 T cell receptor beta chains from a single sample sequenced in a study of T cell responses to AZD1222 COVID-19 vaccine (dated by TCRdb to about 2021). This sample's time point label indicates: baseline before first vaccination. To prepare the library, the immunoSEQ multiplex PCR assay was applied. The immuneACCESS repertoire file appears here via TCRdb, limited to in-frame rearrangements. These files lack a portion of the clones; in checked studies, under half of the deficit traces to unresolved V genes, and the cause of the others is not known. Counted in this sample were 170,000 or so clones; about nine tenths of them appeared once. The ten top clones hold roughly 1.6% of the sample. The material was peripheral blood, obtained on day 0 of AZD1222 vaccination. The receptor source for this set is an adult in good health.

The chain employs TRBV28 and TRBJ1-3; maybe TRBD1 (5 bases). The CDR3 sequence is 17 residues long. The V and J ends lost 8 bases and 1 base respectively, with 21 bases between them. Germline V CDR1 and CDR2: MDHEN, SYDVKM. As DNA, the CDR3 is TGTGCCAGCCACGGGACTGGTCGTCCGATTTCTGGAAACACCATATATTTT. Translating it yields CASHGTGRPISGNTIYF.

This rearrangement joins TRBV2 to TRBJ1-3; no reliable D call. Trimming took 2 bases from V and 0 from J, leaving 8 bases between them. This CDR3 region has 15 residues. Germline V gives CDR1 SNHLY, CDR2 FYNNEI. The CDR3 spells CASSERGFSGNTIYF. The CDR3 DNA follows: TGTGCCAGCAGTGAACGAGGGTTCTCTGGAAACACCATATATTTT.

CDR3 DNA sequence: TGTGCCAGCAGCGTAGCCGGGCGACTTTACAATGAGCAGTTCTTC. Translated: CASSVAGRLYNEQFF. V gene TRBV9 combines with J gene TRBJ2-1; no firm D call. This CDR3 has 15 residues. V lost 0 bases and J 4 bases, leaving 11 bases between the germline ends. Germline V gene sequence: CDR1 SGDLS, CDR2 YYNGEE. Supplemented by reference TRBV9 and TRBJ2-1, the full variable domain reads DSGVTQTPKHLITATGQRVTLRCSPRSGDLSVYWYQQSLDQGLQFLIQYYNGEERAKGNILERFSAQQFPDLHSELNLSSLELGDSALYFCASSVAGRLYNEQFFGPGTRLTVL.

This sequence joins TRBV3-1 (or the pseudogene TRBV3-2) and TRBJ1-2; D remains unclear. The CDR3 extends over 15 amino acids. Per the germline V gene, CDR1 is LGHDT and CDR2 is YNNKEL (reference sequence). V lost 4 bases, J lost 0 bases, and 12 bases lay in between. CDR3 DNA sequence: TGTGCCAGCAGCCCCTCGGAGCAGACTAACTATGGCTACACCTTC. It specifies CASSPSEQTNYGYTF.

This clone was counted a single time. This chain connects TRBV5-6 to TRBJ1-5; D not resolved. V lost 0 bases and J 7 bases, leaving 11 bases between the germline ends. The germline V gene has CDR1 SGHDT and CDR2 YYEEEE. This CDR3 has 14 amino acids. CDR3 coding DNA: TGTGCCAGCAGCTTGGGGCAGCACACCCAGCCCCAGCATTTT. Encoded protein: CASSLGQHTQPQHF. Drawing the rest from reference TRBV5-6 and TRBJ1-5, the complete variable domain is DAGVTQSPTHLIKTRGQQVTLRCSPKSGHDTVSWYQQALGQGPQFIFQYYEEEERQRGNFPDRFSGHQFPNYSSELNVNALLLGDSALYLCASSLGQHTQPQHFGDGTRLSIL.

This chain links TRBV6-5 with TRBJ2-7, with D possibly matching TRBD2 (6 bases). Trimming removed 0 bases at V and 0 bases at J, with 9 bases between. CDR3 length: 15 amino acids. Germline CDR1 reads MNHEY; CDR2 reads SVGAGI. DNA for the CDR3: TGTGCCAGCAGTTACTCGGAGGGAAGCTCCTACGAGCAGTACTTC. Translating gives CASSYSEGSSYEQYF.

This clone was picked up a small number of times. The chain combines TRBV27 with TRBJ1-2; D perhaps matches TRBD1 (5 bases). The germline CDR1 and CDR2 sequences are MNHEY and SMNVEV (reference sequence). Trimming took off 6 bases at V and 5 bases at J, with 22 bases between the two ends. The CDR3 spans 16 residues. CDR3 sequence: CASSSLAESSGYGYTF. In DNA form, the CDR3 reads TGTGCCAGCAGCTCCCTCGCGGAAAGCTCAGGGTATGGCTACACCTTC.

This clone was seen only once. The rearrangement links TRBV28 to TRBJ1-2; a possible D gene is TRBD1 (5 bases). V was cut by 5 bases and J by 7 bases, with 11 bases left in between. The CDR3 has 12 amino acids. The germline gives CDR1 MDHEN, CDR2 SYDVKM. This CDR3 reads CASSPAQGGYTF. DNA for the CDR3: TGTGCCAGCAGTCCAGCCCAGGGTGGCTACACCTTC.

The gene calls are TRBV5-1 and TRBJ1-3; perhaps TRBD1 as D (5 bases). V gave up 0 bases and J gave up 3 bases, with 10 bases separating them. Germline V lookup: CDR1 SGHRS, CDR2 YFSETQ. The CDR3 extends over 15 amino acids. The CDR3 DNA follows: TGCGCCAGCAGCTTGGACGGACACAGTGGAAACACCATATATTTT. Amino acid sequence: CASSLDGHSGNTIYF.

The V gene is TRBV15, the J gene TRBJ1-5, with D perhaps matching TRBD1 (5 bases). In germline, CDR1 is LNHNV, CDR2 YYDKDF (reference sequence). The CDR3 is 15 amino acids. The ends were cut back, 0 bases at V and 6 bases at J, with 12 bases in the middle. The CDR3 nucleotides are TGTGCCACCAGCAGAGATTTAGGGGCGGGTCAGCCCCAGCATTTT. Its translation: CATSRDLGAGQPQHF.

The rearrangement uses TRBV7-9 and TRBJ2-3; D is unresolved. The germline V and J ends were trimmed by 1 base and 3 bases, with 8 bases remaining between them. This CDR3 comprises 14 residues. Per germline, CDR1 SEHNR and CDR2 FQNEAQ (reference sequence). The CDR3 spells CASSLDSGTDTQYF. DNA for the CDR3: TGTGCCAGCAGCTTAGATTCGGGTACAGATACGCAGTATTTT.

The CDR3, as DNA: TGTGCCAGCAGTGAAGGGGTCAGGGGGTATGAGCAGTTCTTC. Protein product: CASSEGVRGYEQFF. V is TRBV6-1 and J is TRBJ2-1, with 7 bases that match TRBD1. V lost 1 base to trimming and J lost 8 bases; unmatched junction nucleotides: 5. This CDR3 region has 14 residues. Germline lookup yields CDR1 MNHNS and CDR2 SASEGT.

The chain links TRBV6-5 to TRBJ2-2, with D tentatively TRBD2 (5 bases). V was trimmed by 2 bases and J by 7 bases, leaving 11 bases between them. The germline CDR1 and CDR2 sequences are MNHEY and SVGAGI. The CDR3 is made up of 14 amino acids. The DNA of the CDR3 is TGTGCCAGCAGTTACGGCCGGGAACTCGGGGAGCTGTTTTTT. It translates to CASSYGRELGELFF.

This chain joins TRBV6-1 and TRBJ2-1; D is possibly TRBD2 (5 bases). The germline CDR1 and CDR2 sequences are MNHNS and SASEGT. CDR3 length: 16 amino acids. Between the trimmed V and J ends, which lost 1 base and 8 bases, there was a span of 18 bases. CDR3 in DNA: TGTGCCAGCAGTGAAGGGCTAGCATTTAGGGTTGATGAGCAGTTCTTC. Translated: CASSEGLAFRVDEQFF.

V usage is TRBV11-3 and J usage is TRBJ2-2; TRBD1 matches at 8 bases. Germline CDR1 and CDR2: SGHNT and YENEEA. The CDR3 is made up of 15 amino acids. V lost 6 bases and J lost 3; bases outside the gene matches: 6. CDR3: CASRPGGADTGELFF. Here the CDR3 DNA reads TGTGCCAGCAGGCCAGGGGGCGCGGACACCGGGGAGCTGTTTTTT.

The V gene is TRBV4-1, the J gene TRBJ1-5, with 7 bases matching TRBD1. The CDR3 consists of 16 residues. With 0 bases clipped from V and 4 bases from J, the junction kept 6 bases outside the gene matches. Germline CDR1 MGHRA, CDR2 YSYEKL. The CDR3 DNA reads TGCGCCAGCAGCCAAGATCATGACAGGGAAAATCAGCCCCAGCATTTT. Its protein is CASSQDHDRENQPQHF.

This chain uses TRBV6-5 with TRBJ1-3; 8 bases agree with TRBD1. Per the germline V gene, CDR1 is MNHEY and CDR2 is SVGAGI. The ends lost 8 bases at V and 0 bases at J; junction bases unmatched: 6. The CDR3 loop spans 15 amino acids. The chain's CDR3 is CASDRQGSSGNTIYF. The CDR3 region has the DNA TGTGCCAGCGACAGACAGGGGTCCTCTGGAAACACCATATATTTT.

The chain is built from TRBV27 and TRBJ1-5, with D possibly being TRBD1 (5 bases). V lost 1 base and J lost 1, with 11 bases in between. The CDR3 covers 16 residues. The germline gives CDR1 MNHEY, CDR2 SMNVEV (reference sequence). DNA of the CDR3: TGTGCCAGCAGTTTATATGGGGGGAAGAGCAATCAGCCCCAGCATTTT. Its translation is CASSLYGGKSNQPQHF.

The rearrangement links TRBV11-3 to TRBJ2-7, with 8 bases matching TRBD2. From germline, CDR1 is SGHNT and CDR2 YENEEA. Trimming at V came to 2 bases and at J to 4 bases, leaving 4 bases not matched to a gene. The CDR3 has 14 residues. Here the CDR3 reads CASSLIAGSYEQYF. The DNA for the CDR3 is TGTGCCAGCAGCTTAATAGCGGGGTCGTACGAGCAGTACTTC.

Worth noting for this clone: A junction boundary mismatches the germline segment, possibly from a read error. The rearrangement joins TRBV7-2 to TRBJ1-1, with a possible D match to TRBD1 (5 bases). CDR1 and CDR2 from the germline V gene are SGHTA and FQGNSA. The CDR3 length is 13 residues. The CDR3 bases are TGTGCCAGCAGCTTAGGGGGGAACCCTGAAGCTTTCTTT. It yields the protein CASSLGGNPEAFF.

The chain carries TRBV9 and TRBJ2-7; 9 nucleotides align to TRBD1. The CDR3 runs to 15 residues. Losses at the gene ends were 4 bases for V and 4 bases for J; bases not matched to a gene: 9. Germline CDR1 and CDR2: SGDLS and YYNGEE. The CDR3 region is CASSQGGDRAYEQYF. CDR3 in DNA: TGTGCCAGCAGCCAAGGGGGGGACAGGGCTTACGAGCAGTACTTC.

The chain uses TRBV2 and TRBJ1-2, with TRBD1 matching 8 bases. The CDR3 consists of 14 residues. Trimming cost V 5 bases and J 5 bases; bases outside gene matches: 7. Germline CDR1 and CDR2: SNHLY and FYNNEI. The CDR3 bases are TGTGCCAGCAGTAACCTGGACAGGGAATATGGCTACACCTTC. Its protein product is CASSNLDREYGYTF.

CDR3 DNA sequence: TGTGCCAGTAGTGTCGGGACTCTTAAATTCGTACGGGAGCAGTACTTC. Translation: CASSVGTLKFVREQYF. The J gene is TRBJ2-7, the V gene TRBV19; D might be TRBD2 (6 bases). Germline CDR1 and CDR2: LNHDA and SQIVND (reference sequence). The CDR3 has 16 amino acids. Trimming cost V 5 bases and J 7 bases, with 24 bases left between them.

The gene calls are TRBV19 and TRBJ2-7; weak D call: TRBD2 (5 bases). V dropped 5 bases and J dropped 3 bases, with 17 bases sitting between them. The CDR3 contains 15 residues. Germline loops: CDR1 LNHDA, CDR2 SQIVND (reference sequence). CDR3: CASSYRPDGNYEQYF. The DNA for the CDR3 is TGTGCCAGTAGTTACCGGCCAGACGGGAACTACGAGCAGTACTTC.

This chain joins TRBV3-1 (or the pseudogene TRBV3-2) and TRBJ2-7; D uncertain. From germline, CDR1 is LGHDT and CDR2 YNNKEL (reference sequence). V lost 1 base and J 6 bases, leaving 13 bases between the germline ends. The CDR3 runs to 14 residues. CDR3 DNA sequence: TGTGCCAGCAGCCAAGCCCCCCTGGGTAGCGAGCAGTACTTC. Translating gives CASSQAPLGSEQYF.

The CDR3 loop is CASSPDREVSTEAFF. CDR3 DNA: TGTGCCAGCAGTCCCGACAGGGAGGTGAGCACTGAAGCTTTCTTT. The chain carries TRBV28 and TRBJ1-1, with 7 bases fitting TRBD1. The germline V gene has CDR1 MDHEN and CDR2 SYDVKM. This CDR3 is 15 amino acids long. The V and J ends lost 5 bases and 4 bases, in that order; junction bases with no gene match: 10.